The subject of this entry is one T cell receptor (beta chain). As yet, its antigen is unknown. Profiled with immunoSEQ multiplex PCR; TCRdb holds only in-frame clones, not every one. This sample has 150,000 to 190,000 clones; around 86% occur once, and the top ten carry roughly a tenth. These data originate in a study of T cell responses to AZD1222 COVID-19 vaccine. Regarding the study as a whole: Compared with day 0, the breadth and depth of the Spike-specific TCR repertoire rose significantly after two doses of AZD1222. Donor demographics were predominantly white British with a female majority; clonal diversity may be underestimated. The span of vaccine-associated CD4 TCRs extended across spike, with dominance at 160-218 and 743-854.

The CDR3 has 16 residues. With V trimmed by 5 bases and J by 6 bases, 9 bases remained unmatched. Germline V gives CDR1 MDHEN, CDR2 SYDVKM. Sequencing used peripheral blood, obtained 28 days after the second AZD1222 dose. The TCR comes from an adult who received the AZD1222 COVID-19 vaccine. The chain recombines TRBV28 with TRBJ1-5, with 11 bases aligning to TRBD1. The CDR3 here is CASSQTSGQGGQPQHF. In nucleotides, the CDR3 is TGTGCCAGCAGTCAAACGTCGGGACAGGGGGGTCAGCCCCAGCATTTT.